This passage covers 6 T cell receptor beta chains from one sample sequenced in a study of post-analysis software for immune sequencing data. Study-level results: Controls had lower frequencies than patients of about 5 TRBV segments, which included TRBV5-6, TRBV5-1 and TRBV20-1.

cDNA libraries of TCR beta carried unique molecular identifiers. TCRdb redid the calling of the PCR reads with MiXCR, one entry per CDR3 protein. The data show some 500,000 distinct CDR3 sequences, approximately 46% seen once. These TCRs are of unknown antigen specificity. Source material: blood. The origin of the receptors is a girl aged 5 to 17 with multiple sclerosis.

This clonotype appeared a few times. CDR3 sequence: CASSFLPRAGVIETQYF. CDR3 coding DNA: TGTGCCAGCAGCTTTCTTCCCCGGGCAGGGGTAATCGAGACCCAGTACTTC. This chain connects TRBV28 to TRBJ2-5, with a weak D call TRBD1 (6 bases). V was shortened by 6 bases and J by 5 bases, with 25 bases between the two germline ends. The CDR3 sequence is 17 residues long. Germline V lookup: CDR1 MDHEN, CDR2 SYDVKM.

In its sample, this clonotype was seen a few times. DNA for the CDR3: TGTGCCAGTAGTATAGATAGGGTCGGAGAGACCCAGTACTTC. It codes for CASSIDRVGETQYF. The rearrangement joins TRBV19 to TRBJ2-5; no definite D call. CDR1 LNHDA and CDR2 SQIVND come from the germline V gene (reference sequence). This CDR3 comprises 14 residues. V lost 0 bases and J lost 4, with 9 bases in between.

The genes are TRBV6-1 and TRBJ2-2, with 11 bases lining up with TRBD1. CDR3 length: 16 residues. Looked up from germline, CDR1 is MNHNS and CDR2 is SASEGT. V lost 4 bases and J lost 6; bases outside the gene matches: 7. This CDR3 is CASSAGTGGLSGELFF. As DNA, the CDR3 is TGTGCCAGCAGTGCCGGGACAGGGGGTCTTTCCGGGGAGCTGTTTTTT.

This chain uses TRBV7-3 with TRBJ2-5; 14 bases align to TRBD2. The J call may be faulty, since TRBJ2-7 better matches the DNA end. The length of the CDR3 is 15 residues. The V gene's germline CDR1 is SGHTA and CDR2 FQGTGA. The CDR3 DNA reads as TGTGCCAGCAGCACGACTAGCGGGAGGGGCAGCGAGCAGTACTTC. This sequence encodes CASSTTSGRGSEQYF.

This chain links TRBV20-1 with TRBJ2-1; TRBD2 might be the D (5 bases). The CDR3 totals 14 residues. Trimming removed 3 bases from V and 9 bases from J, with 18 bases in between. CDR1 and CDR2 from the germline V gene are DFQATT and SNEGSKA (reference sequence). DNA for the CDR3: TGCAGTGCTAGCCTCCTAGCCCTGTGGAGTGAGCAGTTCTTC. As protein: CSASLLALWSEQFF.

This clonotype has more than one count but fewer than ten. The chain joins TRBV9 to TRBJ2-1; 11 bases are a match to TRBD2. Germline lookup yields CDR1 SGDLS and CDR2 YYNGEE. Trimming took 1 base from V and 4 from J; bases not matched to a gene: 1. The CDR3 contains 15 residues. CDR3 loop: CASSVRTSGYNEQFF. The CDR3 bases are TGTGCCAGCAGCGTAAGGACTAGCGGGTACAATGAGCAGTTCTTC.